This TCR beta chain was sequenced for a study of cytomegalovirus exposure and HLA in healthy donors. PCR employed 60 Vbeta and 13 Jbeta primers. Clones were sequenced by immunoSEQ multiplex PCR, and TCRdb holds only the in-frame ones, with some missing. This table holds 85,000 to 120,000 clones, less than 85% found once. The donors were healthy bone marrow donors. A note on this clone: One end of the junction fails to match germline, which may point to a read error.

Germline V gene sequence: CDR1 SEHNR, CDR2 FQNEAQ (reference sequence). CDR3 length: 12 amino acids. Sequenced input: PBMCs. The source is a man in his forties or fifties in good health and CMV-seronegative. This rearrangement joins TRBV7-9 to TRBJ1-5; D is unclear. CDR3: CSSSLGAGPQHF. Written as DNA, the CDR3 is TGTTCCAGCAGCTTAGGTGCGGGGCCCCAGCATTTT.